Following are 22 T cell receptor beta chains from one sample sequenced in a study of memory CD4+ T cells and cytomegalovirus serostatus. Single viable CD3+CD4+CD8-CD45RO+ cells were sorted as the memory CD4+ T cells. The protocol was immunoSEQ multiplex PCR, while the TCRdb copy is restricted to in-frame clones and leaves out a portion. The sample contains some 45,000 clones, about 70% of which appear only once. The source material was memory CD4+ T cells from blood. The receptors were sampled from an adult in good health and CMV-seropositive.

This clone turned up a few times. This chain joins TRBV7-2 and TRBJ2-7; TRBD1 or TRBD2 may be the D gene (5 bases each). The germline V gene encodes CDR1 SGHTA and CDR2 FQGNSA. There are 16 residues in the CDR3. Trimming shortened V by 2 bases and J by 6 bases, and 20 bases separated the two germline ends. CDR3: CASSLKFSGTSGEQYF. The CDR3 DNA sequence: TGTGCCAGCAGCTTAAAGTTCTCGGGGACCTCAGGCGAGCAGTACTTC.

This chain connects TRBV19 to TRBJ2-3, with 8 bases fitting TRBD1. The CDR3 runs 15 residues. Germline assignment: CDR1 LNHDA and CDR2 SQIVND (reference sequence). Trimming took 3 bases from V and 4 from J; bases not matched to a gene: 6. CDR3 protein: CASSISGGRPDTQYF. The CDR3 nucleotides read TGTGCCAGTAGTATCTCAGGGGGCCGGCCAGATACGCAGTATTTT.

This clone was seen a few times. The rearrangement uses TRBV7-8 and TRBJ2-1; D unresolved. V was pared by 5 bases and J by 5 bases, with 13 bases between. The length of the CDR3 is 14 residues. In germline, CDR1 is SGHVS, CDR2 FQNEAQ. The CDR3 sequence is CASSPIPGHNEQFF. The CDR3 nucleotides are TGTGCCAGCAGCCCGATTCCCGGCCACAATGAGCAGTTCTTC.

This chain connects TRBV6-6 to TRBJ2-6; 10 nucleotides agree with TRBD1. V lost 6 bases and J lost 2; bases outside the gene matches: 4. Looked up from germline, CDR1 is MNHNY and CDR2 is SVGAGI (reference sequence). The CDR3 is made up of 16 amino acids. The chain's CDR3 is CASRRQGATGANVLTF. The DNA for the CDR3 is TGTGCCAGCAGACGACAGGGGGCGACTGGGGCCAACGTCCTGACTTTC.

This clone was seen only once. The rearrangement links TRBV6-6 to TRBJ2-7; D perhaps matches TRBD1 (5 bases). CDR1 and CDR2 from the germline V gene are MNHNY and SVGAGI (reference sequence). CDR3 length: 14 residues. V shed 4 bases and J shed 2 bases, with 12 bases lying between them. The DNA for the CDR3 is TGTGCCAGCAGTTCGTTGACAGTTACCTACGAGCAGTACTTC. It specifies CASSSLTVTYEQYF.

The chain employs TRBV19 and TRBJ1-1; D gene unclear. This CDR3 spans 13 amino acids. V was trimmed by 2 bases and J by 5 bases, leaving 9 bases between them. The germline CDR1 and CDR2 sequences are LNHDA and SQIVND (reference sequence). CDR3 protein: CASSINPMTEAFF. DNA of the CDR3: TGTGCCAGTAGTATAAACCCGATGACTGAAGCTTTCTTT.

V and J are TRBV11-2 and TRBJ1-1; D unresolved. The V end lost 0 bases, the J end lost 3 bases, and 23 bases lay between the germline ends. The germline V gene encodes CDR1 SGHAT and CDR2 FQNNGV. The CDR3 extends over 19 amino acids. CDR3 loop: CASSLDSQALPPVYTEAFF. For the CDR3, the DNA is TGTGCCAGCAGCTTAGATAGCCAGGCCCTACCCCCGGTCTACACTGAAGCTTTCTTT.

V usage is TRBV14 and J usage is TRBJ1-1; D gene ambiguous. Germline V gene data show CDR1 as SGHDN and CDR2 as FVKESK. The CDR3 length is 13 residues. Trimming removed 2 bases at V and 7 bases at J, with 11 bases between. The CDR3 DNA reads as TGTGCCAGCAGCCAATTCAATCAGAATGAAGCTTTCTTT. The encoded protein is CASSQFNQNEAFF.

V gene TRBV5-1 combines with J gene TRBJ1-2, with 8 bases identical to TRBD1. Germline assignment: CDR1 SGHRS and CDR2 YFSETQ. Unmatched junction bases numbered 5, after V lost 0 bases and J lost 4 bases. The CDR3 loop spans 15 amino acids. The DNA for the CDR3 is TGCGCCAGCAGCTTGGAGCAGGGGGCTGTCTATGGCTACACCTTC. Translated, it gives CASSLEQGAVYGYTF.

The chain combines TRBV19 with TRBJ1-1; tentatively, D is TRBD1 (6 bases). This CDR3 is built from 15 residues. The germline CDR1 and CDR2 sequences are LNHDA and SQIVND (reference sequence). V was pared by 4 bases and J by 0 bases, with 12 bases between. The CDR3 sequence: CASSRDISLNTEAFF. CDR3 nucleotides: TGTGCCAGTAGTAGGGACATATCTCTGAACACTGAAGCTTTCTTT.

This chain uses TRBV6-6 with TRBJ2-1, with D unclear. Trimming removed 6 bases at V and 8 bases at J, with 8 bases between. Germline V gene lookup returns CDR1 MNHNY and CDR2 SVGAGI (reference sequence). This CDR3 contains 11 residues. CDR3 DNA sequence: TGTGCCAGCAGATACCGCCATGAGCAGTTCTTC. Amino acid sequence: CASRYRHEQFF.

The chain links TRBV5-1 to TRBJ2-7, with D perhaps TRBD2 (6 bases). V shed 3 bases and J shed 2 bases, with 9 bases lying between them. This CDR3 comprises 13 residues. Germline-derived CDR1 and CDR2 are SGHRS and YFSETQ. The CDR3 spells CASSSGVAYEQYF. Written as DNA, the CDR3 is TGCGCCAGCAGCTCGGGGGTAGCCTACGAGCAGTACTTC.

The chain employs TRBV4-2 and TRBJ2-7, with TRBD1 identical over 8 bases. Germline V gene data show CDR1 as LGHNA and CDR2 as YNFKEQ. The CDR3 length is 17 residues. The trim removed 4 bases at V and 2 bases at J, leaving 13 bases unmatched. The DNA for the CDR3 is TGTGCCAGCAGCCGCTCCGGACAGGGTTTGGTTCCCTACGAGCAGTACTTC. Translated: CASSRSGQGLVPYEQYF.

J is TRBJ2-2 and V is TRBV6-1, with D tentatively TRBD1 (5 bases). CDR3 length equals 14 residues. V dropped 8 bases and J dropped 6 bases, with 16 bases sitting between them. From germline, CDR1 is MNHNS and CDR2 SASEGT. The CDR3 sequence is CASAPDPGSGELFF. In DNA, the CDR3 is TGTGCCAGCGCCCCCGATCCAGGGTCCGGGGAGCTGTTTTTT.

The V call is TRBV9, the J call TRBJ1-5; D possibly corresponds to TRBD1 (5 bases). Germline V gene lookup returns CDR1 SGDLS and CDR2 YYNGEE. With 0 bases removed from V and 4 bases from J, the gap between germline ends came to 26 bases. This CDR3 spans 20 amino acids. CDR3 sequence: CASSVEKLRGRGNFNQPQHF. CDR3 DNA sequence: TGTGCCAGCAGCGTAGAGAAACTTCGCGGGAGGGGAAATTTTAATCAGCCCCAGCATTTT.

This clone was seen only a few times. The rearrangement links TRBV4-1 to TRBJ1-2; possibly TRBD1 for D (6 bases). CDR1 and CDR2 (germline): MGHRA, YSYEKL. CDR3 length: 16 residues. V gave up 2 bases and J gave up 6 bases, with 19 bases separating them. CDR3 coding DNA: TGCGCCAGCAGCCAAAAGACAGGCACCCTAGCGGATGGCTACACCTTC. Translated: CASSQKTGTLADGYTF.

The table lists this clone with a few counts. V and J are TRBV4-2 and TRBJ2-3, with 8 bases aligning to TRBD1. This CDR3 region has 16 residues. Germline lookup yields CDR1 LGHNA and CDR2 YNFKEQ. Losses at the gene ends were 0 bases for V and 3 bases for J; bases not matched to a gene: 5. This chain's CDR3 is CASSQDRQGATDTQYF. The CDR3 nucleotides are TGTGCCAGCAGCCAAGACCGCCAGGGGGCTACAGATACGCAGTATTTT.

The chain has TRBV30 and TRBJ2-3; possible D gene TRBD2, 6 bases. V gave up 0 bases and J gave up 1 base, with 20 bases separating them. This CDR3 region has 18 residues. The germline CDR1 and CDR2 sequences are GTSNPN and SVGIG (reference sequence). Here the CDR3 DNA reads TGTGCCTGGAGTGTACGCGGGGATTGGAGGCTCGGCACAGATACGCAGTATTTT. Protein: CAWSVRGDWRLGTDTQYF.

This chain links TRBV6-5 with TRBJ1-2; D is possibly TRBD1 (6 bases). Germline V gives CDR1 MNHEY, CDR2 SVGAGI. Trimming shortened V by 8 bases and J by 4 bases, and 11 bases separated the two germline ends. The CDR3 spans 12 residues. The CDR3 bases are TGTGCCAGCGGTCAGGGGAGCTATGGCTACACCTTC. This sequence encodes CASGQGSYGYTF.

The gene calls are TRBV10-3 and TRBJ1-6; D uncertain. Germline lookup yields CDR1 ENHRY and CDR2 SYGVKD. The V end was cut by 0 bases, the J end by 5 bases, with 11 bases between. The CDR3 spans 16 residues. CDR3 DNA sequence: TGTGCCATCAGTGAGTCTCCAGGAGGGAATAATTCACCCCTCCACTTT. Its translation is CAISESPGGNNSPLHF.

The chain is built from TRBV9 and TRBJ1-5; a weak D match, TRBD1 (6 bases). V gave up 3 bases and J gave up 7 bases, with 17 bases separating them. CDR1 and CDR2 from the germline V gene are SGDLS and YYNGEE. This CDR3 comprises 15 residues. The CDR3 is CASSASPSGDQPQHF. In nucleotides, the CDR3 is TGTGCCAGCAGCGCTTCCCCGTCAGGGGACCAGCCCCAGCATTTT.

V gene TRBV4-1 combines with J gene TRBJ1-2; D call uncertain. V was cut by 1 base and J by 0 bases, with 12 bases left in between. This CDR3 region has 16 residues. Germline assignment: CDR1 MGHRA and CDR2 YSYEKL. The CDR3 region is CASSQVVANSNYGYTF. In DNA, the CDR3 is TGCGCCAGCAGCCAAGTCGTTGCCAATTCTAACTATGGCTACACCTTC.